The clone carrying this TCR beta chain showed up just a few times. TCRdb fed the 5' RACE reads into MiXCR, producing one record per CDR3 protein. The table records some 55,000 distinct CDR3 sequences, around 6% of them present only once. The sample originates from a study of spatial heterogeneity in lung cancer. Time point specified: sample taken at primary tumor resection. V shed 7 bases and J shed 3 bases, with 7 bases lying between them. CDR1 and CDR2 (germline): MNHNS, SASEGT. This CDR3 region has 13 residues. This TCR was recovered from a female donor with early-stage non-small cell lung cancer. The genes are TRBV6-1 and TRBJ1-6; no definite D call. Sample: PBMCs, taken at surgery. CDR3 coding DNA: TGTGCCAGCAAGGAGGGCTATAATTCACCCCTCCACTTT. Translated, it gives CASKEGYNSPLHF.